Listed below are T cell receptor beta chains from one sample, sequenced in a study of T cell repertoires in cytomegalovirus infection. TCRdb reanalysed the reads using MiXCR and keeps one entry per CDR3 protein. The table records a few hundred thousand distinct CDR3 sequences, about 33% of them present only once. These TCRs are of unknown antigen specificity. The sequences come from cultured PBMCs, collected from culture after CMV antigen stimulation. The receptors were sampled from a human donor in good health (CMV status not recorded). Some clones in this sample may be carry-over from other donors' samples. CDR3s include the opening cysteine and the closing phenylalanine or tryptophan. Fields, in order: clone size, V gene, D gene, J gene, CDR3 length, CDR3 protein, CDR3 DNA. D genes are given only for firm matches. Only some rows state a clone size, as once, few, many or a class for expanded clones.

few	TRBV4-3	-	TRBJ2-5	15	CASSHEDTEGETQYF	TGCGCCAGCAGCCATGAAGACACCGAGGGAGAGACCCAGTACTTC
-	TRBV6-6	TRBD1	TRBJ1-3	18	CASSYSPPGGFSGNTIYF	TGTGCCAGCAGTTACTCCCCCCCAGGGGGTTTCTCTGGAAACACCATATATTTT
few	TRBV7-2	-	TRBJ1-4	15	CASSLGGTANEKLFF	TGTGCCAGCAGCTTAGGCGGGACGGCTAATGAAAAACTGTTTTTT
-	TRBV20-1	TRBD2	TRBJ2-3	16	CSVEGLAGAPRGTQYF	TGCAGTGTCGAGGGGCTAGCGGGAGCGCCGCGTGGTACGCAGTATTTT
-	TRBV11-1	-	TRBJ2-1	12	CASSVADYEQFF	TGTGCCAGCAGCGTCGCCGACTATGAGCAGTTCTTC
-	TRBV20-1	-	TRBJ1-6	16	CSASPIQGSYNSPLHF	TGCAGTGCTTCCCCTATTCAGGGCTCCTATAATTCACCCCTCCACTTT
once	TRBV5-1	-	TRBJ2-3	16	CASSPRWDGSTDTQYF	TGCGCCAGCAGCCCGCGTTGGGACGGAAGCACAGATACGCAGTATTTT
-	TRBV6-6	-	TRBJ2-3	13	CASSPPAADTQYF	TGTGCCAGCAGTCCCCCTGCGGCAGATACGCAGTATTTT
-	TRBV5-1	TRBD1	TRBJ1-1	13	CASSSRDRTEAFF	TGCGCCAGCAGCTCCCGGGACAGGACCGAAGCTTTCTTT
-	TRBV28	-	TRBJ2-2	14	CASSPLSSTGELFF	TGTGCCAGCAGTCCGCTCAGTTCGACCGGGGAGCTGTTTTTT
-	TRBV6-1	TRBD2	TRBJ2-7	14	CASSFDLGRDEQYF	TGTGCCAGCAGTTTTGATCTAGGGAGGGACGAGCAGTACTTC
few	TRBV12-3/TRBV12-4	-	TRBJ2-3	12	CASSLLSDTQYF	TGTGCCAGCAGTTTATTGTCAGATACGCAGTATTTT
-	TRBV5-1	-	TRBJ2-2	15	CASSFRRESTGELFF	TGCGCCAGCAGCTTTCGACGGGAGAGCACCGGGGAGCTGTTTTTT
few	TRBV11-2	TRBD2	TRBJ2-3	18	CASSLWGLAGGTADTQYF	TGTGCCAGCAGCTTATGGGGACTAGCGGGAGGGACGGCAGATACGCAGTATTTT
-	TRBV15	TRBD2	TRBJ2-3	13	CATRGGSTDTQYF	TGTGCCACCAGGGGCGGGAGTACAGATACGCAGTATTTT
few	TRBV12-3/TRBV12-4	-	TRBJ1-4	15	CASSQRGGVDEKLFF	TGTGCCAGCAGCCAGCGAGGGGGGGTGGATGAAAAACTGTTTTTT
-	TRBV7-2	-	TRBJ2-7	13	CASSYRGGQEQYF	TGTGCCAGCAGCTATAGGGGGGGTCAGGAGCAGTACTTC
-	TRBV7-2	-	TRBJ2-1	11	CASSPDWEQFF	TGTGCCAGCAGCCCCGACTGGGAGCAGTTCTTC
-	TRBV4-1	-	TRBJ2-1	15	CASSHRDSSYNEQFF	TGCGCCAGCAGCCACAGGGATAGCTCCTACAATGAGCAGTTCTTC
-	TRBV29-1	-	TRBJ2-2	15	CSVVIGTVDAGELFF	TGCAGCGTTGTTATTGGGACGGTAGACGCCGGGGAGCTGTTTTTT